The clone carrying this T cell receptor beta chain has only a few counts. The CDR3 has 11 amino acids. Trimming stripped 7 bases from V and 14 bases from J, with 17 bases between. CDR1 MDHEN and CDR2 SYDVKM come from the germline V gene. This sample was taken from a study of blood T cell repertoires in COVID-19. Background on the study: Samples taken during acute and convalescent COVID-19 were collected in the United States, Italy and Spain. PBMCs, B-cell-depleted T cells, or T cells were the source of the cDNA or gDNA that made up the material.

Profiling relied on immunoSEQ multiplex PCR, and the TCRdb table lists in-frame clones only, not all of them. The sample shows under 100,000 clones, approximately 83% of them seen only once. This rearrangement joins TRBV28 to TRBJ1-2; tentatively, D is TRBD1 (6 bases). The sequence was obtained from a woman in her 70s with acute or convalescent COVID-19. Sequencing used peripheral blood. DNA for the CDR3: TGTGCCAGCACCTCCTTGGGGGCCTGGACCTTC. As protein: CASTSLGAWTF.